Below, one TCR beta chain is given with its context. The sample belongs to a study of CD8 T cells in Susac syndrome. Negative isolation was used for CD8+ and CD4+ T cells, and FACS enrichment was applied to TEMRA cells. The V gene lost 5 bases and the J gene lost 1 base, with 23 bases spanning the gap. The CDR3 loop spans 19 amino acids. Germline V gene data show CDR1 as SGHNT and CDR2 as YENEEA. RNA totalling about 0.45 to 1 ug underwent reverse transcription with random hexamers. One entry per CDR3 protein results from TCRdb running MiXCR on the immunoSEQ multiplex PCR reads. Of 130,000 or so distinct CDR3 sequences listed, around 80% are singletons.

This TCR was recovered from a human donor with multiple sclerosis. This chain uses TRBV11-3 with TRBJ2-2; perhaps D is TRBD1 or TRBD2 (7 bases each). The specimen sequenced was CD8+ T cells from PBMCs. Here the CDR3 DNA reads TGTGCCAGCAGCCCCAGGGGGACTACAGGGAGGAAGAACACCGGGGAGCTGTTTTTT. Amino acid sequence: CASSPRGTTGRKNTGELFF.